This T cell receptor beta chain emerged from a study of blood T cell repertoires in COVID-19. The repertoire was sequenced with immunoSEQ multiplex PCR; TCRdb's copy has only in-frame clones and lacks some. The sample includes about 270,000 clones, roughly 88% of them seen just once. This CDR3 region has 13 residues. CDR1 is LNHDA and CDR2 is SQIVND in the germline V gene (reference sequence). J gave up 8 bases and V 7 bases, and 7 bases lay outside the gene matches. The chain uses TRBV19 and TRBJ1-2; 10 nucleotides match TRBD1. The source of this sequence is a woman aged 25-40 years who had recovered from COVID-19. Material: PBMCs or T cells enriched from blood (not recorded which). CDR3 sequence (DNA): TGTGCCAGTACTGACAGGGGGCGCAGGGGCTACACCTTC. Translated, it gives CASTDRGRRGYTF.